The source of this TCR beta chain is a study of blood T cell repertoires in COVID-19. As for the study in general: Acute and convalescent COVID-19 specimens originated in the United States, Italy and Spain. T cells, B-cell-depleted T cells, or PBMCs provided the cDNA or gDNA that served as material.

This clone is medium-sized within its sample. Original methodology: Amplification of reference gene primers was used by the study to estimate nucleated cell counts. TCRdb's table, derived via immunoSEQ multiplex PCR, lists solely in-frame clones and lacks some. The V and J calls and clone size are taken from that table; D and trimming were inferred from the DNA. The sample yields 140,000 or so clones, around 80% seen once. V lost 8 bases and J lost 5; bases outside the gene matches: 6. The germline V gene encodes CDR1 LNHDA and CDR2 SQIVND (reference sequence). This CDR3 contains 13 residues. Source material: peripheral blood. This clonotype originated in a woman between 45 and 65 years old with acute or convalescent COVID-19. The genes are TRBV19 and TRBJ2-7; 10 bases map to TRBD1. The CDR3 region is CASCGTGVHEQYF. In DNA, the CDR3 is TGTGCCAGTTGTGGGACAGGGGTCCACGAGCAGTACTTC.